This is a list of T cell receptor beta chains from one sample in a study of blood T cell repertoires in COVID-19. Sequenced by immunoSEQ multiplex PCR; TCRdb stores in-frame clones only, minus some. The sample contains 210,000 or so clones, about nine tenths of which appear only once. Sequencing was performed on peripheral blood. The receptors were sampled from a man between 40 and 49 years old with acute or convalescent COVID-19. Both conserved end residues are part of each CDR3. D genes are given only for firm matches. Clone size is given for some rows only: seen once, a few or many times, or a class if the clone is expanded.

CDR3 DNA	CDR3 protein	D gene	V gene	clone size	J gene
TGTGCCAGTAGTCTTCAGGGTCCGGCCCAGGCTCCCGAAGCTTTCTTT	CASSLQGPAQAPEAFF	NA	TRBV19	NA	TRBJ1-1
TGCGCCAGCAGCTTGGCAGGGGGTGGGGACAATGAGCAGTTCTTC	CASSLAGGGDNEQFF	TRBD1	TRBV5-1	NA	TRBJ2-1
TGTGCCAGCAGCGCAAACAGGGTAATGGGAGAGACCCAGTACTTC	CASSANRVMGETQYF	NA	TRBV2	NA	TRBJ2-5
TGTGCCAGCAGTTCGGACAGGCCGAGGGCCTCCTATGGCTACACCTTC	CASSSDRPRASYGYTF	TRBD1	TRBV6-2/TRBV6-3	NA	TRBJ1-2
TGCGCCAGCAGCTTGGCGACAGGGGTATTATCTGGGGCCAACGTCCTGACTTTC	CASSLATGVLSGANVLTF	TRBD1	TRBV5-1	NA	TRBJ2-6
TGCGCCAGCAGCCAAGGGCAGGGGAGTTACGAGCAGTACTTC	CASSQGQGSYEQYF	NA	TRBV4-3	NA	TRBJ2-7
TGTGCCAGCAGCTTTCAACTAGCGGGGGGGTCCTCCCACAATGAGCAGTTCTTC	CASSFQLAGGSSHNEQFF	TRBD2	TRBV7-8	few	TRBJ2-1
TGTGCCAGCAGTTTATCAGGGGGGGAAAAACTGTTTTTT	CASSLSGGEKLFF	TRBD1	TRBV28	NA	TRBJ1-4
TGTGCCAGCAGTCCCTACTCTTTCGGGTGGGTAGGGGGAAATCAGCCCCAGCATTTT	CASSPYSFGWVGGNQPQHF	NA	TRBV6-2/TRBV6-3	NA	TRBJ1-5
TGTGCCAGCGGTCTTACTAGCGGGGGAATCCCCTACGAGCAGTACTTC	CASGLTSGGIPYEQYF	TRBD2	TRBV27	NA	TRBJ2-7
TGTGCCAGCAGCCGCACCTTGACAGGGTACACCGGGGAGCTGTTTTTT	CASSRTLTGYTGELFF	TRBD1	TRBV7-9	NA	TRBJ2-2
TGCGCCAGCAGCTTGGTCGGGACAGGGGGCGGTGATACGCAGTATTTT	CASSLVGTGGGDTQYF	TRBD1	TRBV5-1	NA	TRBJ2-3
TGCGCCAGCAGATACGGGACAGGAAACACTGAAGCTTTCTTT	CASRYGTGNTEAFF	TRBD1	TRBV5-1	NA	TRBJ1-1
TGTGCCAGCAGCATTGGACAGGGAACCTACAATGAGCAGTTCTTC	CASSIGQGTYNEQFF	TRBD1	TRBV7-2	NA	TRBJ2-1